A selection of T cell receptor beta chains follows, all from one sample in a study of T-cell memory formation after mild COVID-19. TCRdb called the 5' RACE reads again in MiXCR, with one record for every CDR3 protein. Here the sample spans roughly 320,000 distinct CDR3 sequences, approximately 29% being singletons. Material: PBMCs or a T cell subset sorted from them (not recorded which). The receptors derive from an adult woman who had mild COVID-19 (a few samples of this study predate the infection). Cell type and time point are not known. Each CDR3 is given with its conserved first and last residue. A D gene is named only where the DNA matches it firmly. A row's size may be missing; if present it is once, few, many or a size class.

V: TRBV7-2; D: -; J: TRBJ2-5; length: 14; size: few; CDR3: CASSLEARVETQYF; DNA: TGTGCCAGCAGCTTAGAAGCTAGAGTCGAGACCCAGTACTTC
V: TRBV28; D: -; J: TRBJ2-4; length: 20; size: -; CDR3: CASSFPPNTTGYLAKNIQYF; DNA: TGTGCCAGCAGTTTCCCACCTAATACAACAGGATACTTAGCCAAAAACATTCAGTACTTC
V: TRBV5-1; D: TRBD1; J: TRBJ2-2; length: 17; size: -; CDR3: CASSLAGTGVNTGELFF; DNA: TGCGCCAGCAGCTTGGCGGGGACAGGAGTAAACACCGGGGAGCTGTTTTTT
V: TRBV5-1; D: -; J: TRBJ2-2; length: 14; size: -; CDR3: CASSLNSHTGELFF; DNA: TGCGCCAGCAGCTTGAACAGCCACACCGGGGAGCTGTTTTTT
V: TRBV7-9; D: -; J: TRBJ2-3; length: 14; size: -; CDR3: CASSRGRDTDTQYF; DNA: TGTGCCAGCAGCCGGGGGCGGGACACAGATACGCAGTATTTT
V: TRBV2; D: TRBD2; J: TRBJ2-1; length: 16; size: -; CDR3: CASSESGAAGYNEQFF; DNA: TGTGCCAGCAGTGAATCCGGGGCAGCGGGGTACAATGAGCAGTTCTTC
V: TRBV27; D: TRBD2; J: TRBJ2-3; length: 16; size: few; CDR3: CASSAPGTSFTDTQYF; DNA: TGTGCCAGCAGTGCTCCCGGGACTAGTTTCACAGATACGCAGTATTTT
V: TRBV15; D: TRBD1; J: TRBJ1-4; length: 16; size: few; CDR3: CATSSAPDRGNEKLFF; DNA: TGTGCCACCAGCAGTGCCCCGGACAGGGGAAATGAAAAACTGTTTTTT
V: TRBV29-1; D: TRBD1; J: TRBJ2-1; length: 14; size: few; CDR3: CSVVRDRGRDEQFF; DNA: TGCAGCGTAGTCCGGGACAGGGGGCGCGATGAGCAGTTCTTC
V: TRBV11-2; D: TRBD2; J: TRBJ2-5; length: 13; size: few; CDR3: CASSLASGGSQYF; DNA: TGTGCCAGCAGCTTAGCTAGCGGGGGTTCCCAGTACTTC
V: TRBV12-3/TRBV12-4; D: -; J: TRBJ2-3; length: 14; size: -; CDR3: CASSFGKYTDTQYF; DNA: TGTGCCAGCAGTTTCGGCAAATACACAGATACGCAGTATTTT
V: TRBV19; D: -; J: TRBJ2-3; length: 17; size: few; CDR3: CASSIGSALRVQNTQYF; DNA: TGTGCCAGTAGTATAGGTTCGGCGCTCCGGGTTCAGAATACGCAGTATTTT
V: TRBV12-3/TRBV12-4; D: -; J: TRBJ1-4; length: 11; size: -; CDR3: CASSSAEKLFF; DNA: TGTGCCAGCAGTTCTGCTGAAAAACTGTTTTTT
V: TRBV12-3/TRBV12-4; D: TRBD2; J: TRBJ2-5; length: 15; size: -; CDR3: CASSFTSGGSETQYF; DNA: TGTGCCAGCAGTTTTACTAGCGGGGGGTCGGAGACCCAGTACTTC
V: TRBV7-9; D: -; J: TRBJ2-3; length: 10; size: -; CDR3: CASSFPSQYF; DNA: TGTGCCAGCAGCTTTCCCTCGCAGTATTTT
V: TRBV28; D: TRBD2; J: TRBJ2-5; length: 15; size: few; CDR3: CASSFGLAGWETQYF; DNA: TGTGCCAGCAGTTTCGGACTAGCGGGATGGGAGACCCAGTACTTC
V: TRBV6-5; D: -; J: TRBJ2-5; length: 14; size: -; CDR3: CASSYSRHQETQYF; DNA: TGTGCCAGCAGTTACTCGAGGCACCAAGAGACCCAGTACTTC
V: TRBV4-3; D: -; J: TRBJ1-2; length: 15; size: -; CDR3: CASSHRTVPNYGYTF; DNA: TGCGCCAGCAGCCATAGGACAGTTCCTAACTATGGCTACACCTTC
V: TRBV10-3; D: TRBD2; J: TRBJ2-3; length: 14; size: -; CDR3: CAISGSGPTDTQYF; DNA: TGTGCCATCAGCGGTAGCGGGCCTACAGATACGCAGTATTTT
V: TRBV18; D: TRBD1; J: TRBJ1-1; length: 14; size: few; CDR3: CASSPGTGGYEAFF; DNA: TGTGCCAGCTCTCCGGGGACAGGAGGTTATGAAGCTTTCTTT
V: TRBV10-3; D: -; J: TRBJ2-7; length: 14; size: -; CDR3: CAISEELGWYEQYF; DNA: TGTGCCATCAGTGAGGAGCTGGGTTGGTACGAGCAGTACTTC
V: TRBV20-1; D: -; J: TRBJ2-1; length: 15; size: few; CDR3: CSARRDTDSYNEQFF; DNA: TGCAGTGCTAGGAGGGACACAGACTCCTACAATGAGCAGTTCTTC
V: TRBV6-5; D: TRBD1; J: TRBJ2-1; length: 15; size: few; CDR3: CASTYIGQGVNEQFF; DNA: TGTGCCAGCACCTACATCGGACAGGGGGTCAATGAGCAGTTCTTC
V: TRBV5-6; D: TRBD1; J: TRBJ2-7; length: 15; size: few; CDR3: CASSLEVGQWDEQYF; DNA: TGTGCCAGCAGCTTGGAGGTGGGACAGTGGGACGAGCAGTACTTC
V: TRBV12-3/TRBV12-4; D: -; J: TRBJ1-2; length: 20; size: -; CDR3: CASSLEMLAPSPVTGYGYTF; DNA: TGTGCCAGCAGTTTAGAGATGCTTGCCCCCAGCCCCGTAACGGGCTATGGCTACACCTTC
V: TRBV12-3/TRBV12-4; D: -; J: TRBJ2-7; length: 14; size: few; CDR3: CASSSWQHSYEQYF; DNA: TGTGCCAGCAGTTCTTGGCAGCACTCCTACGAGCAGTACTTC
V: TRBV9; D: -; J: TRBJ2-3; length: 18; size: -; CDR3: CASSPRGLPYLSTDTQYF; DNA: TGTGCCAGCAGCCCCCGAGGGCTTCCATACCTAAGCACAGATACGCAGTATTTT
V: TRBV2; D: -; J: TRBJ2-7; length: 17; size: -; CDR3: CASSLGMTEPRSYEQYF; DNA: TGTGCCAGCAGCTTGGGAATGACAGAACCTCGCTCCTACGAGCAGTACTTC
V: TRBV6-1; D: -; J: TRBJ1-5; length: 13; size: few; CDR3: CASTEGRNQPQHF; DNA: TGTGCCAGCACGGAGGGCCGGAATCAGCCCCAGCATTTT
V: TRBV7-9; D: -; J: TRBJ2-1; length: 13; size: -; CDR3: CASTPGRFNEQFF; DNA: TGTGCCAGCACCCCGGGGAGGTTCAATGAGCAGTTCTTC
V: TRBV7-6; D: TRBD1; J: TRBJ1-6; length: 17; size: once; CDR3: CASSLAPLTGDNSPLHF; DNA: TGTGCCAGCAGCTTAGCGCCCCTTACAGGGGATAATTCACCCCTCCACTTT
V: TRBV20-1; D: -; J: TRBJ1-1; length: 13; size: -; CDR3: CSARVPPNTEAFF; DNA: TGCAGTGCTAGAGTTCCCCCGAACACTGAAGCTTTCTTT
V: TRBV5-1; D: -; J: TRBJ1-5; length: 17; size: -; CDR3: CASSLFRAAHSNQPQHF; DNA: TGCGCCAGCAGCTTGTTCAGGGCCGCTCATAGCAATCAGCCCCAGCATTTT
V: TRBV20-1; D: TRBD1; J: TRBJ2-7; length: 14; size: -; CDR3: CSAEDRVSSYEQYF; DNA: TGCAGTGCGGAGGACAGGGTAAGCTCCTACGAGCAGTACTTC
V: TRBV7-2; D: -; J: TRBJ2-1; length: 15; size: -; CDR3: CASSLVAGQYNEQFF; DNA: TGTGCCAGCAGCTTAGTGGCGGGCCAATACAATGAGCAGTTCTTC
V: TRBV10-3; D: -; J: TRBJ1-1; length: 15; size: -; CDR3: CAISHPAGRDTEAFF; DNA: TGTGCCATCAGCCACCCCGCGGGGAGGGACACTGAAGCTTTCTTT
V: TRBV29-1; D: -; J: TRBJ2-5; length: 15; size: -; CDR3: CSVDGGQEGTQTQYF; DNA: TGCAGCGTTGATGGGGGTCAGGAAGGTACGCAGACCCAGTACTTC
V: TRBV30; D: -; J: TRBJ2-7; length: 11; size: once; CDR3: CAWSRGYEQYF; DNA: TGTGCCTGGAGTCGCGGCTACGAGCAGTACTTC
V: TRBV5-1; D: -; J: TRBJ2-3; length: 15; size: -; CDR3: CASSLGQPGADTQYF; DNA: TGCGCCAGCAGCCTCGGACAGCCAGGGGCAGATACGCAGTATTTT
V: TRBV2; D: TRBD1; J: TRBJ1-6; length: 14; size: -; CDR3: CASSEAGGQAPLHF; DNA: TGTGCCAGCAGTGAGGCAGGGGGCCAAGCACCCCTCCACTTT
V: TRBV15; D: -; J: TRBJ1-2; length: 17; size: few; CDR3: CATSRDRFSGTHYGYTF; DNA: TGTGCCACCAGCAGAGATCGGTTTTCGGGGACCCATTATGGCTACACCTTC
V: TRBV29-1; D: -; J: TRBJ2-1; length: 14; size: few; CDR3: CSVVPPTVYNEQFF; DNA: TGCAGCGTTGTCCCCCCGACTGTGTACAATGAGCAGTTCTTC
V: TRBV27; D: -; J: TRBJ2-3; length: 13; size: -; CDR3: CASSLKRGDTQYF; DNA: TGTGCCAGCAGTTTAAAAAGGGGAGATACGCAGTATTTT
V: TRBV6-1; D: -; J: TRBJ2-3; length: 14; size: -; CDR3: CASRTGGKTDTQYF; DNA: TGTGCCAGCAGGACAGGAGGAAAGACAGATACGCAGTATTTT
V: TRBV7-9; D: -; J: TRBJ2-5; length: 13; size: few; CDR3: CASSLEVGETQYF; DNA: TGTGCCAGCAGCTTAGAAGTGGGTGAGACCCAGTACTTC
V: TRBV4-1; D: -; J: TRBJ1-5; length: 17; size: once; CDR3: CASSKWRGVGVSQPQHF; DNA: TGCGCCAGCAGCAAATGGCGGGGGGTGGGGGTCAGTCAGCCCCAGCATTTT
V: TRBV18; D: -; J: TRBJ2-7; length: 14; size: -; CDR3: CASSPQGKGYEQYF; DNA: TGTGCCAGCTCACCACAGGGGAAAGGGTACGAGCAGTACTTC
V: TRBV29-1; D: -; J: TRBJ1-1; length: 13; size: few; CDR3: CSASPGTNTEAFF; DNA: TGCAGCGCCTCTCCAGGGACGAACACTGAAGCTTTCTTT
V: TRBV19; D: TRBD1; J: TRBJ2-7; length: 14; size: few; CDR3: CASSKTTGGDEQYF; DNA: TGTGCCAGTAGTAAAACGACAGGGGGCGACGAGCAGTACTTC
V: TRBV7-3; D: -; J: TRBJ2-1; length: 13; size: few; CDR3: CASSPSGEDEQFF; DNA: TGTGCCAGCAGCCCCTCGGGGGAGGATGAGCAGTTCTTC
V: TRBV20-1; D: -; J: TRBJ2-3; length: 14; size: -; CDR3: CSAVTRGGTDTQYF; DNA: TGCAGTGCAGTGACTAGAGGCGGCACAGATACGCAGTATTTT
V: TRBV2; D: -; J: TRBJ2-5; length: 13; size: -; CDR3: CASSASSRETQYF; DNA: TGTGCCAGCAGTGCGAGCAGCCGAGAGACCCAGTACTTC
V: TRBV9; D: -; J: TRBJ2-3; length: 14; size: -; CDR3: CASSRDGGTDTQYF; DNA: TGTGCCAGCAGCCGGGACGGGGGCACAGATACGCAGTATTTT